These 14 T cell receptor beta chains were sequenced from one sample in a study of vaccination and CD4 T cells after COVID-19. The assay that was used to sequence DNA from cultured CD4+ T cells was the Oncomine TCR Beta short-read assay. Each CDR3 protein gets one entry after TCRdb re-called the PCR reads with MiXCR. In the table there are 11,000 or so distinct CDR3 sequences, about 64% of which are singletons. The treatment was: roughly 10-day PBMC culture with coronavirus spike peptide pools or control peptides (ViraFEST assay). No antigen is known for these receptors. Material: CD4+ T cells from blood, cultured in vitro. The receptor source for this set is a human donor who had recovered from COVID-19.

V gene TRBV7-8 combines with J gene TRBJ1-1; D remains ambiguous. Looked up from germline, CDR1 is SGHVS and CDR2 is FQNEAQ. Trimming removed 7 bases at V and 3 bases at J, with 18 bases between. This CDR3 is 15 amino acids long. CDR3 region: CASTPLSYGDTEAFF. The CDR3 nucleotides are TGTGCCAGCACCCCTCTTTCATACGGGGACACTGAAGCTTTCTTT.

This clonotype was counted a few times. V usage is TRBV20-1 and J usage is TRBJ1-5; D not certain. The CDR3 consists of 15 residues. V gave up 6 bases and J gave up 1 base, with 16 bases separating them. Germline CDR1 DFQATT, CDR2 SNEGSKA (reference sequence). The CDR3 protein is CSAQSAGKSNQPQHF. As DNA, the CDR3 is TGCAGTGCCCAGTCGGCGGGGAAGAGCAATCAGCCCCAGCATTTT.

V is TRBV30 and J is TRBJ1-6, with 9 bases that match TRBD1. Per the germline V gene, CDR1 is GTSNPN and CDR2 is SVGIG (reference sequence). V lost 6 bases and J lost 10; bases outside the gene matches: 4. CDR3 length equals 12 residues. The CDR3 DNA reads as TGTGCCTGCGGACAGGGGCGCTCACCCCTCCACTTT. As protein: CACGQGRSPLHF.

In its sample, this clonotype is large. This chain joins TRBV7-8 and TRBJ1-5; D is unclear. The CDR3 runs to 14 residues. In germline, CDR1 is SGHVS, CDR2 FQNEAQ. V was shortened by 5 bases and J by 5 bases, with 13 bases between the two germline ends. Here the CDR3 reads CASSPREGDQPQHF. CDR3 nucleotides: TGTGCCAGCAGCCCCCGAGAGGGAGATCAGCCCCAGCATTTT.

CDR3 sequence reads: CASSEQGSASSTEAFF. CDR3 bases: TGTGCCAGCAGTGAACAGGGGAGCGCGAGTAGCACTGAAGCTTTCTTT. The rearrangement uses TRBV6-1 and TRBJ1-1, with a possible D match to TRBD1 (6 bases). Trimming took 2 bases from V and 4 from J, leaving 17 bases between them. This CDR3 is built from 16 residues. The V gene's germline CDR1 is MNHNS and CDR2 SASEGT.

The CDR3 bases are TGTGCCAGCAGTTACCCGGCCCTGGGCAATCAGCCCCAGCATTTT. This gives the protein CASSYPALGNQPQHF. The chain couples TRBV6-2 or TRBV6-3 to TRBJ1-5; D is uncertain. Trimming shortened V by 2 bases and J by 2 bases, and 10 bases separated the two germline ends. The CDR3 spans 15 residues. Germline V CDR1 and CDR2: MNHEY, SVGEGT.

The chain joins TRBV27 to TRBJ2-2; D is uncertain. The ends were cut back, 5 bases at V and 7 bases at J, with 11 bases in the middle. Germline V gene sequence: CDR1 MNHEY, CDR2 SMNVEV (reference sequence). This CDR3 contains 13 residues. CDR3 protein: CASSPGTSGELFF. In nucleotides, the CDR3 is TGTGCCAGCAGTCCCGGAACGAGCGGGGAGCTGTTTTTT.

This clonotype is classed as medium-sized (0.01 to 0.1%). The CDR3 bases are TGTGCCAGCAGTCCAGGGGGCCCGAGGGCTGAAGCTTTCTTT. This encodes CASSPGGPRAEAFF. The chain recombines TRBV12-3 or TRBV12-4 with TRBJ1-1, with 8 bases that match TRBD1. V trimming: 5 bases; J trimming: 6 bases; junction bases outside the gene matches: 8. This CDR3 spans 14 amino acids.

The CDR3 sequence is CASSRTSGSSYEQYF. The CDR3 DNA reads as TGTGCCAGCAGCCGGACTAGCGGGAGTTCCTACGAGCAGTACTTC. The chain couples TRBV7-9 to TRBJ2-7; TRBD2 agrees at 13 bases. The V gene's germline CDR1 is SEHNR and CDR2 FQNEAQ (reference sequence). CDR3 length equals 15 residues. Trimming at V came to 5 bases and at J to 1 base, leaving 2 bases not matched to a gene.

DNA for the CDR3: TGTGCCAGCAGCTTAGAAGTGGTGACTACCCCTTTAGAGCAGTTCTTC. It is translated as CASSLEVVTTPLEQFF. The chain joins TRBV7-8 to TRBJ2-1, with a weak D call TRBD2 (5 bases). Germline V lookup: CDR1 SGHVS, CDR2 FQNEAQ. CDR3 length: 16 amino acids. V lost 1 base and J 10 bases, leaving 20 bases between the germline ends.

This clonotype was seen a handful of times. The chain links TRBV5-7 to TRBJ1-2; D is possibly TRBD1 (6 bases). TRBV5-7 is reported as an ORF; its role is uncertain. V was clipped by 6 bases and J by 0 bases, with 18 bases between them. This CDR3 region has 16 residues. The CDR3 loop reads CASIRDGGRTNYGYTF. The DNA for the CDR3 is TGTGCCAGCATCCGAGACGGGGGCAGAACTAACTATGGCTACACCTTC.

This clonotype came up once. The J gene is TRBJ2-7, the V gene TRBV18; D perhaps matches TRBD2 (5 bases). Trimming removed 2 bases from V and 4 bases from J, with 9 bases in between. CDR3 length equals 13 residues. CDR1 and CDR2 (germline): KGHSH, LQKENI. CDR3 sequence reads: CASSPASQYEQYF. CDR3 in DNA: TGTGCCAGCTCACCAGCTAGCCAGTACGAGCAGTACTTC.

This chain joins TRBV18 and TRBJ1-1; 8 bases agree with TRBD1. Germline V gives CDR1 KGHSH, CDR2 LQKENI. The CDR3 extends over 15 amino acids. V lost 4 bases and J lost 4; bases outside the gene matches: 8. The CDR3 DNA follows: TGTGCCAGCTCACAAGGACAGGGTACGGGCACTGAAGCTTTCTTT. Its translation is CASSQGQGTGTEAFF.

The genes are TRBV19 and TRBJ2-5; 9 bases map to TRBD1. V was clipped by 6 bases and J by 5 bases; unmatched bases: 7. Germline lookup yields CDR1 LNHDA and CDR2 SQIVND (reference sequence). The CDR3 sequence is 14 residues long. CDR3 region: CASRRQGGLETQYF. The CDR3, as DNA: TGTGCCAGTAGGAGACAGGGGGGTTTGGAGACCCAGTACTTC.